A selection of T cell receptor beta chains follows, all from one sample in a study of blood T cell repertoires in COVID-19. The table came from immunoSEQ multiplex PCR; TCRdb's copy has only in-frame clones and leaves some out. The table has approximately 75,000 clones, about 85% seen once. Sample: peripheral blood. These receptors were obtained from a man at least 80 years old with acute or convalescent COVID-19. The CDR3 runs from the conserved cysteine through the conserved F or W. The D gene is left open where the match is weak. The size of a clone is reported for some rows only, either as once, few or many, or as a class for expanded clones.

>TRBV6-5|TRBJ2-5|few|.
CASRGMERETQYF
TGTGCCAGCAGAGGAATGGAGCGGGAGACCCAGTACTTC
>TRBV6-1|TRBJ2-4|.|TRBD2
CASSELLAGGGAKNIQYF
TGTGCCAGCAGTGAATTACTAGCGGGGGGCGGAGCCAAAAACATTCAGTACTTC
>TRBV10-1|TRBJ2-2|once|TRBD2
CASNSAGGPGKELFF
TGCGCCAGCAATTCGGCGGGAGGGCCAGGGAAGGAGCTGTTTTTT
>TRBV5-1|TRBJ2-2|.|TRBD1
CASSPDRAGELFF
TGCGCCAGCAGCCCGGACAGGGCCGGGGAGCTGTTTTTT
>TRBV24-1|TRBJ2-2|.|TRBD2
CATSDRSASGRAGGELFF
TGTGCCACCAGTGACCGGTCGGCTAGCGGGAGGGCTGGCGGGGAGCTGTTTTTT
>TRBV19|TRBJ1-2|.|TRBD1
CASREDREGYTF
TGTGCCAGTAGAGAAGACAGGGAAGGCTACACCTTC
>TRBV6-5|TRBJ2-7|.|.
CASSQPGGYEQYF
TGTGCCAGCAGCCAACCCGGGGGCTACGAGCAGTACTTC
>TRBV7-9|TRBJ1-4|few|.
CASSPLTEFNEKLFF
TGTGCCAGCAGCCCTCTGACAGAGTTTAATGAAAAACTGTTTTTT
>TRBV21-1|TRBJ2-5|.|.
CALLWGVSAETQYF
TGTGCTCTGCTTTGGGGGGTTTCGGCGGAGACCCAGTACTTC
>TRBV25-1|TRBJ2-3|.|.
CASSEYSPGSRYTDTQYF
TGTGCCAGCAGTGAATATTCGCCAGGGTCGCGGTACACAGATACGCAGTATTTT
>TRBV28|TRBJ1-2|.|.
CASNPQHFYGYTF
TGTGCCAGCAACCCACAGCACTTCTATGGCTACACCTTC
>TRBV5-1|TRBJ2-2|.|TRBD1
CASSWTGGTGELFF
TGCGCCAGCAGCTGGACAGGGGGGACCGGGGAGCTGTTTTTT
>TRBV2|TRBJ1-1|.|.
CASTLAPPNTEAFF
TGTGCCAGCACCCTAGCTCCCCCAAACACTGAAGCTTTCTTT
>TRBV18|TRBJ2-7|.|.
CASSPAGLSSYEQYF
TGTGCCAGCTCACCGGCGGGACTGAGCTCCTACGAGCAGTACTTC
>TRBV5-1|TRBJ2-5|.|.
CASSFQRSRETQYF
TGCGCCAGCAGCTTTCAGCGGTCCAGGGAGACCCAGTACTTC
>TRBV6-2/TRBV6-3|TRBJ2-7|.|TRBD2
CASSYRLAGSSPREQYF
TGTGCCAGCAGTTACCGACTAGCGGGTTCTAGTCCGCGGGAGCAGTACTTC
>TRBV27|TRBJ1-1|once|.
CASSNLLDTNTEAFF
TGTGCCAGCAGCAACCTACTGGACACAAACACTGAAGCTTTCTTT
>TRBV20-1|TRBJ2-7|many|.
CSASRRVSSYEQYF
TGCAGTGCTAGTCGGAGGGTGAGCTCCTACGAGCAGTACTTC
>TRBV7-2|TRBJ2-7|.|.
CASSLDATGNEQYF
TGTGCCAGCAGCTTAGATGCGACAGGCAACGAGCAGTACTTC
>TRBV18|TRBJ1-6|.|.
CASSLAGNNSPLHF
TGTGCCAGCTCCTTGGCAGGGAATAATTCACCCCTCCACTTT
>TRBV2|TRBJ1-5|.|.
CASRRLRGPDQPQHF
TGTGCCAGCAGACGGTTAAGGGGCCCCGATCAGCCCCAGCATTTT
>TRBV4-3|TRBJ2-1|once|TRBD1
CASSQEHGTGYNEQFF
TGCGCCAGCAGCCAAGAGCACGGGACAGGGTACAATGAGCAGTTCTTC
>TRBV29-1|TRBJ1-5|.|.
CSVETSSNQPQHF
TGCAGCGTTGAAACTTCAAGCAATCAGCCCCAGCATTTT
>TRBV29-1|TRBJ2-3|.|.
CSVGFYRDTDTQYF
TGCAGCGTAGGATTTTACAGGGACACAGATACGCAGTATTTT
>TRBV7-2|TRBJ2-7|.|.
CASSLMAGAHEQYF
TGTGCCAGCAGCTTAATGGCAGGGGCCCACGAGCAGTACTTC
>TRBV24-1|TRBJ2-1|.|TRBD2
CATRPTSGASYNEQFF
TGTGCCACCAGACCGACTAGCGGGGCATCCTACAATGAGCAGTTCTTC
>TRBV7-6|TRBJ2-5|few|.
CASSGRGFQETQYF
TGTGCCAGCAGCGGGAGGGGGTTCCAAGAGACCCAGTACTTC
>TRBV7-2|TRBJ2-5|.|.
CASSLAAWETQYF
TGTGCCAGCAGCTTAGCAGCGTGGGAGACCCAGTACTTC
>TRBV9|TRBJ1-1|once|.
CASSVTPNTEAFF
TGTGCCAGCAGCGTGACACCGAACACTGAAGCTTTCTTT
>TRBV5-4|TRBJ2-3|.|TRBD1
CASSPVSGQGGTDTQYF
TGTGCCAGCAGCCCTGTCTCCGGACAGGGAGGCACAGATACGCAGTATTTT
>TRBV19|TRBJ1-4|once|TRBD1
CASTGLNEKLFF
TGTGCTTCGACAGGGTTGAATGAAAAACTGTTTTTT
>TRBV4-2|TRBJ2-7|.|TRBD2
CASSQDRTSRAYEQYF
TGTGCCAGCAGCCAAGACCGGACTAGCCGAGCCTACGAGCAGTACTTC
>TRBV5-6|TRBJ1-3|.|.
CASSLDWSGNTIYF
TGTGCCAGCAGCTTGGACTGGTCTGGAAACACCATATATTTT
>TRBV25-1|TRBJ1-4|.|.
CASSTWTLATNEKLFF
TGTGCCAGCAGCACTTGGACACTTGCAACTAATGAAAAACTGTTTTTT
>TRBV5-6|TRBJ1-5|.|.
CASSLGPPYSNQPQHF
TGTGCCAGCAGCTTGGGTCCACCCTATAGCAATCAGCCCCAGCATTTT
>TRBV21-1|TRBJ2-4|.|.
CASSKILGGAKNIQYF
TGTGCCAGCAGCAAAATCCTAGGGGGAGCCAAAAACATTCAGTACTTC
>TRBV18|TRBJ2-3|.|TRBD2
CASSPNPSGGTDTQYF
TGTGCCAGCTCACCCAATCCTAGCGGGGGGACAGATACGCAGTATTTT
>TRBV9|TRBJ1-5|.|.
CASSVGGSSVQPQHF
TGTGCCAGCAGCGTAGGCGGGAGTAGTGTCCAGCCCCAGCATTTT
>TRBV9|TRBJ1-1|.|TRBD1
CASSARWDRGAEAFF
TGTGCCAGCAGCGCCAGATGGGACAGGGGGGCTGAAGCTTTCTTT
>TRBV19|TRBJ1-2|few|TRBD1
CASRSQGDYGYTF
TGTGCCAGTAGATCTCAGGGGGACTATGGCTACACCTTC
>TRBV5-1|TRBJ2-3|few|TRBD1
CASSFQSTGYTDTQYF
TGCGCCAGCAGCTTCCAATCGACAGGGTACACAGATACGCAGTATTTT
>TRBV2|TRBJ2-3|.|.
CASREGSSDTDTQYF
TGTGCCAGCAGAGAAGGGTCTAGCGACACAGATACGCAGTATTTT
>TRBV18|TRBJ2-7|.|.
CASSQGVSGPYEQYF
TGTGCCAGCTCTCAGGGAGTTAGCGGACCTTACGAGCAGTACTTC
>TRBV30|TRBJ1-4|.|.
CAWTHGGDLKKLFF
TGTGCCTGGACTCATGGAGGGGACTTAAAGAAACTGTTTTTT
>TRBV6-4|TRBJ2-7|.|.
CASSGTGKISYEQYF
TGTGCCAGCAGTGGGACCGGGAAGATTTCCTACGAGCAGTACTTC
>TRBV5-1|TRBJ2-5|few|.
CASSLDRVQTQYF
TGCGCCAGCAGCTTGGACAGGGTACAGACCCAGTACTTC
>TRBV9|TRBJ2-3|.|.
CASSLGVSISTDTQYF
TGTGCCAGCAGCCTAGGCGTATCCATTAGCACAGATACGCAGTATTTT
>TRBV7-2|TRBJ2-2|.|.
CASSPLAANGLITGELFF
TGTGCCAGCAGCCCTCTCGCGGCGAATGGCTTAATCACCGGGGAGCTGTTTTTT
>TRBV30|TRBJ2-1|.|TRBD2
CAWKPGLGNEQFF
TGTGCCTGGAAACCGGGACTAGGAAATGAGCAGTTCTTC
>TRBV11-2|TRBJ2-3|.|.
CASSYGTSTDTQYF
TGTGCCAGCAGCTACGGGACATCTACAGATACGCAGTATTTT
>TRBV29-1|TRBJ1-1|.|.
CSPSQGIDTEAFF
TGCAGCCCCAGTCAGGGCATAGACACTGAAGCTTTCTTT
>TRBV5-5|TRBJ2-5|.|.
CASSFQGETQYF
TGTGCCAGCAGCTTCCAGGGAGAGACCCAGTACTTC
>TRBV6-5|TRBJ2-1|few|TRBD2
CASRPGGNEQFF
TGTGCCAGCCGACCGGGGGGCAATGAGCAGTTCTTC
>TRBV21-1|TRBJ2-7|.|.
CASSKVGRTSSYEQYF
TGTGCCAGCAGCAAAGTAGGCAGGACTAGCTCCTACGAGCAGTACTTC
>TRBV10-2|TRBJ2-5|once|TRBD1
CASSESGTGQETQYF
TGCGCCAGCAGTGAGTCGGGGACAGGGCAAGAGACCCAGTACTTC